This TCR beta chain was observed in a study of shared clonotypes between healthy human individuals. When replicate PCRs were run on sorted subsets, they used about 200 ng DNA, about 31,000 T cell genomes. Using immunoSEQ multiplex PCR, the repertoire was profiled, and TCRdb retains in-frame clones only, with some absent. The data show roughly 1,800,000 clones, approximately 95% seen once. The study, taken as a whole, reports: Naive CD4 clonotypes overlapped across a handful of donors at around 5%. The authors expected sequencing depth to affect clonotype sharing among donors.

Trimming removed 1 base from V and 10 bases from J; junction bases left unmatched: 12. The CDR3 has 16 residues. CDR1 is MNHEY and CDR2 is SMNVEV in the germline V gene (reference sequence). CD45RO-negative, CCR7-selected cells formed the naive CD8 fraction, which excluded terminally differentiated effector memory CD45RA+ cells. On this clone: Its antigen is unknown.

The origin of this receptor is a man aged 18-30 years in good health. The material sequenced was naive CD8+ T cells sorted from blood. The genes are TRBV27 and TRBJ2-1, with 8 positions matching TRBD2. The CDR3, as DNA: TGTGCCAGCAGTTTATACGCGCGGGGGGCCCAGGGGGAGCAGTTCTTC. Residues: CASSLYARGAQGEQFF.